A selection of T cell receptor beta chains follows, all from one sample in a study of human T cells and chemical hapten exposure. TCRdb independently ran MiXCR on the RACE reads; one entry per CDR3 protein. The table has 200,000 to 300,000 distinct CDR3 sequences, approximately 8.6% seen once. Material: whole blood, obtained in connection with sensitization to the hapten diphenylcyclopropenone (DPC). These receptors were obtained from a woman between 35 and 50 years old with alopecia areata. Some clones in this sample may be carry-over from other donors' samples. Each CDR3 is given with its conserved first and last residue. Fields, in order: CDR3 protein, CDR3 DNA, J gene, D gene, V gene, clone size. A D gene is named only where the DNA matches it firmly. Not every row has a clone size; where given, it reads once, few, many or a size class.

CASSDSEVGEQYF | TGTGCCAGCAGTGACTCCGAAGTGGGGGAGCAGTACTTC | TRBJ2-7 | NA | TRBV6-4 | NA
CASSQSRGGLRNEQYF | TGCGCCAGCAGCCAATCCCGAGGGGGGCTTAGGAACGAGCAGTACTTC | TRBJ2-7 | NA | TRBV4-3 | NA
CASRGQGSQPQHF | TGTGCCAGCAGGGGACAGGGAAGTCAGCCCCAGCATTTT | TRBJ1-5 | TRBD1 | TRBV12-3/TRBV12-4 | few
CASSQLGGNQPQHF | TGTGCCAGCAGCCAGCTCGGGGGCAATCAGCCCCAGCATTTT | TRBJ1-5 | NA | TRBV7-9 | NA
CASSSGLSNQPQHF | TGTGCCAGCAGTTCCGGGCTAAGCAATCAGCCCCAGCATTTT | TRBJ1-5 | NA | TRBV12-3/TRBV12-4 | few
CASSFIAGSYEQYF | TGTGCCAGCAGTTTCATAGCGGGATCCTACGAGCAGTACTTC | TRBJ2-7 | TRBD2 | TRBV28 | few
CASSFGNEPYEQYF | TGTGCCAGCAGTTTCGGGAATGAACCTTACGAGCAGTACTTC | TRBJ2-7 | NA | TRBV12-3/TRBV12-4 | few
CATSREGPPSIYNEQFF | TGTGCCACCAGCAGAGAGGGACCCCCCTCGATCTACAATGAGCAGTTCTTC | TRBJ2-1 | NA | TRBV15 | NA
CSARDPRDARGYTF | TGCAGTGCTAGAGATCCACGGGACGCCCGGGGCTACACCTTC | TRBJ1-2 | NA | TRBV20-1 | NA
CSVGGQGYGYTF | TGCAGCGTTGGAGGCCAGGGATATGGCTACACCTTC | TRBJ1-2 | NA | TRBV29-1 | many
CSAGQRQINQPQHF | TGCAGTGCTGGACAAAGGCAGATCAATCAGCCCCAGCATTTT | TRBJ1-5 | NA | TRBV20-1 | few
CASSRTSGTYNEQFF | TGTGCCAGCAGCCGTACTAGCGGCACCTACAATGAGCAGTTCTTC | TRBJ2-1 | TRBD2 | TRBV3-1 | few
CSVPPSYEQYF | TGCAGCGTTCCCCCCTCCTACGAGCAGTACTTC | TRBJ2-7 | NA | TRBV29-1 | few
CASSRTPASLSKNIQYF | TGTGCCAGCAGCCGGACTCCGGCCTCCCTCTCCAAAAACATTCAGTACTTC | TRBJ2-4 | NA | TRBV5-6 | few
CASSSGGLDEKLFF | TGTGCCAGCAGTTCGGGGGGATTAGATGAAAAACTGTTTTTT | TRBJ1-4 | NA | TRBV28 | few